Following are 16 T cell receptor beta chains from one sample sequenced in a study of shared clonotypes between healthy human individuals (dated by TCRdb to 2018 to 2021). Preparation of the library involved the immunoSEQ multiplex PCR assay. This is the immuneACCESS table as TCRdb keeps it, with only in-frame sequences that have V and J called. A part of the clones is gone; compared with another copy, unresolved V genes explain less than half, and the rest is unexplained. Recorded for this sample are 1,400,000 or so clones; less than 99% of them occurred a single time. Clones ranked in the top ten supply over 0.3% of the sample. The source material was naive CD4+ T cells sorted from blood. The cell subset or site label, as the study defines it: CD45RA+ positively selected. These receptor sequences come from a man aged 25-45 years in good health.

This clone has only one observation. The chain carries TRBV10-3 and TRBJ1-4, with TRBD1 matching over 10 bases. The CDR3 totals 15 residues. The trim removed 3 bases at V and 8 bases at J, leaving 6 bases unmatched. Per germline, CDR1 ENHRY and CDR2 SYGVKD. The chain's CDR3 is CAISESGQGGEKLFF. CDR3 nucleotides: TGTGCCATCAGTGAATCCGGACAGGGGGGCGAAAAACTGTTTTTT.

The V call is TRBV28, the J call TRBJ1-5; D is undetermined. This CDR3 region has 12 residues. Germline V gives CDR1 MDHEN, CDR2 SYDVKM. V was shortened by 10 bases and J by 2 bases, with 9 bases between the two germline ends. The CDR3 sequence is CATDSGNQPQHF. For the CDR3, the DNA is TGTGCCACGGATTCGGGCAATCAGCCCCAGCATTTT.

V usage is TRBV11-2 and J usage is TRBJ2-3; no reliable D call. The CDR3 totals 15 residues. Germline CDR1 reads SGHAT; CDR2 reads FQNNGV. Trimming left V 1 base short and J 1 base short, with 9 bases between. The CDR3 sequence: CASSLGKGGTDTQYF. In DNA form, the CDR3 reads TGTGCCAGCAGCTTAGGCAAGGGTGGCACAGATACGCAGTATTTT.

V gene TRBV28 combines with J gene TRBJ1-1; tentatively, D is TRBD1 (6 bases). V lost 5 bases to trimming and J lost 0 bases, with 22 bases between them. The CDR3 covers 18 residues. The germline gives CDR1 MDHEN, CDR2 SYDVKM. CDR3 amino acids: CASSAGSRGRLMNTEAFF. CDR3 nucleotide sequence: TGTGCCAGCAGTGCGGGATCCAGGGGCCGTCTTATGAACACTGAAGCTTTCTTT.

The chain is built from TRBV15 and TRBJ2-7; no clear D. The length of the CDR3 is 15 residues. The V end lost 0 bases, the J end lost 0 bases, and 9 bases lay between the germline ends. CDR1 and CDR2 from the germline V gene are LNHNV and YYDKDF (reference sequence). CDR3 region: CATSREIRSSYEQYF. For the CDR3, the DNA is TGTGCCACCAGCAGAGAGATCAGGTCCTCCTACGAGCAGTACTTC.

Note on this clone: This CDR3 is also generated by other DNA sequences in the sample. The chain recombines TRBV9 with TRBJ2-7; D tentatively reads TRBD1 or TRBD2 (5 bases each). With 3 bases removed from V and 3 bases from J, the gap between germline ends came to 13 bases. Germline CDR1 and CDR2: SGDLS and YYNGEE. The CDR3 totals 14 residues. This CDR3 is CASSASGRNYEQYF. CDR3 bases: TGTGCCAGCAGCGCCTCAGGGAGAAACTACGAGCAGTACTTC.

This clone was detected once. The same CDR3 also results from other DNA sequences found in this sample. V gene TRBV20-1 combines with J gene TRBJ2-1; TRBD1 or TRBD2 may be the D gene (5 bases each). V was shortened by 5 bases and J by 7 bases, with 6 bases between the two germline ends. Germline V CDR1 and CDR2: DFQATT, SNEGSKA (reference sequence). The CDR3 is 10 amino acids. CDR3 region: CSAGGNEQFF. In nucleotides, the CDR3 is TGCAGTGCTGGGGGTAATGAGCAGTTCTTC.

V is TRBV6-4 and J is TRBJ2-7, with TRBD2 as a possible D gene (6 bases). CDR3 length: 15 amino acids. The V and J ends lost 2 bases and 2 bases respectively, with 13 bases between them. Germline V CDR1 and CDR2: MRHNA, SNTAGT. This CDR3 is CASSDRASATYEQYF. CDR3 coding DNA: TGTGCCAGCAGTGACAGGGCTAGCGCGACCTACGAGCAGTACTTC.

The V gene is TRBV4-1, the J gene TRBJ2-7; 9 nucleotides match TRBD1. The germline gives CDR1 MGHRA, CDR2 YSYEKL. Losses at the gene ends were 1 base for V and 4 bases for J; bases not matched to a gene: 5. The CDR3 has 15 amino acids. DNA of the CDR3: TGCGCCAGCAGCCAAGTCGGGACAGGGTTGTACGAGCAGTACTTC. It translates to CASSQVGTGLYEQYF.

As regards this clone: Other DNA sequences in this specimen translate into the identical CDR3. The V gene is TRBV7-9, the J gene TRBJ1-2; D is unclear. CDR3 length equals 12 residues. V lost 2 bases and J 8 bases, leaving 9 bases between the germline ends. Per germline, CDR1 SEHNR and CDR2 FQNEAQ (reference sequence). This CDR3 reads CASSLSSGGYTF. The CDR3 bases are TGTGCCAGCAGCTTATCGTCGGGGGGCTACACCTTC.

The CDR3 protein is CASSLGRTEGGNEKLFF. The CDR3 DNA reads as TGCGCCAGCAGCTTGGGGAGGACGGAGGGAGGTAATGAAAAACTGTTTTTT. This chain links TRBV5-1 with TRBJ1-4; no reliable D call. In germline, CDR1 is SGHRS, CDR2 YFSETQ. The CDR3 totals 17 residues. V was cut by 0 bases and J by 4 bases, with 16 bases left in between.

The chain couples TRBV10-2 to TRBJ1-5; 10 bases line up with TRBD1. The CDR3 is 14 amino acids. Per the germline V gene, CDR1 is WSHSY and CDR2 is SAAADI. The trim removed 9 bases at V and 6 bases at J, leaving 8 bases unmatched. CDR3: CASNTGTGVQPQHF. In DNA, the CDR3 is TGCGCCAGTAATACCGGGACAGGGGTTCAGCCCCAGCATTTT.

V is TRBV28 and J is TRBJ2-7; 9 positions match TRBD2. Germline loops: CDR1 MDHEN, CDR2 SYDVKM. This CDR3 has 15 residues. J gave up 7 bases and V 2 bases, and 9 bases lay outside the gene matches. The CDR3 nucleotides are TGTGCCAGCAGTTTAAGGCGGGAGGGCCTAGGGGAGCAGTACTTC. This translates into CASSLRREGLGEQYF.

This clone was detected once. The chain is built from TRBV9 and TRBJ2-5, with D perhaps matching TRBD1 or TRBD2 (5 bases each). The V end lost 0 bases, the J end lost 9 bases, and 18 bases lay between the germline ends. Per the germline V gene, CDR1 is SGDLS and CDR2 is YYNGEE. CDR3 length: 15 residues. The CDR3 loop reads CASSVEGTHVGAQYF. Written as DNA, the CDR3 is TGTGCCAGCAGCGTAGAGGGGACCCACGTCGGCGCCCAGTACTTC.

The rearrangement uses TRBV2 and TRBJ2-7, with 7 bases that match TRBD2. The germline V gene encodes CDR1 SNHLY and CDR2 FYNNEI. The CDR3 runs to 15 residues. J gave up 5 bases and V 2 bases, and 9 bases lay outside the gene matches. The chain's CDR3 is CASSESPGRSDEQYF. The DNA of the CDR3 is TGTGCCAGCAGTGAAAGCCCCGGGAGGTCCGACGAGCAGTACTTC.

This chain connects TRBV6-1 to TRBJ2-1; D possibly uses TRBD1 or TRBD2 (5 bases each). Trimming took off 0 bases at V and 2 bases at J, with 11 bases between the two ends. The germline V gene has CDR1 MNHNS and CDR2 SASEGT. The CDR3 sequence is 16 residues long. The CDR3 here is CASSEAALGPYNEQFF. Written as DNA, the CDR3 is TGTGCCAGCAGTGAAGCTGCTTTGGGACCCTACAATGAGCAGTTCTTC.